This T cell receptor beta chain appears in the sequencing data of a study of shared clonotypes between healthy human individuals. About the study: There were three CD4 naive, three CD4 memory, two CD8 naive and one CD8 memory plates per donor. Regarding the study as a whole: Sorted-subset samples were not fully sequenced, rarefaction indicated.

Naivety among CD8 cells was defined by CD45RO negativity and positive CCR7 selection, thereby excluding terminally differentiated effector memory CD45RA+ cells. The donors, all of them Caucasian adults, lived in Nashville, Tennessee. The assay was immunoSEQ multiplex PCR, and TCRdb's table has in-frame clones only and misses some. The data contain some 2.1 million clones, about 95% of them singletons. Germline V gives CDR1 SGHDT, CDR2 YYEEEE. This CDR3 has 12 amino acids. Trimming cost V 4 bases and J 1 base, with 6 bases left between them. Comment on this clone: The antigen remains unidentified.

The material sequenced was naive CD8+ T cells sorted from blood. The sequence was obtained from a man aged 18 to 30 in good health. V is TRBV5-6 and J is TRBJ2-7; D gene ambiguous. The CDR3 coding sequence is TGTGCCAGCAGCGAGCAGTCCTACGAGCAGTACTTC. This sequence encodes CASSEQSYEQYF.